This T cell receptor (beta chain) was recorded in a study of T cell responses to AZD1222 COVID-19 vaccine (dated by TCRdb to the early 2020s). Notes on the research overall: AZD1222 recipients with second doses at about 4 weeks or about 12 weeks were pooled, because spike-specific TCR depth and breadth did not differ between schedules. A total of 233 trial participants underwent TCR sequencing, of whom some 210 received two doses of AZD1222 and some 26 received two doses of the MenACWY control vaccine. Trial participants were enrolled by age into subgroups of 18-55, 56-69 and 70-plus years, and about 150, 27 and 61 TCR-sequenced participants, respectively, were included in these subgroups. The study at large found these results: A significant rise in spike-specific TCR breadth and depth was observed after two AZD1222 doses relative to day 0 and relative to MenACWY recipients. Participants were mostly white British, with more females than males. The authors suggested clonal diversity may have been underestimated. Conclusions about previously exposed vaccinees were limited because only five to seven AZD1222 recipients were SARS-CoV-2 seropositive at baseline. Epitopes outside the regions mutated in the B.1.351 and B.1.1.7 variants were reportedly recognized by nearly half of the unique spike-specific TCRs. The whole spike protein was spanned by vaccine-associated CD4 TCRs, and dominant responses were seen in regions 160-218 and 743-854. The 56-69-year group was small, and its depth increase did not reach significance, likely because of low power. Because no samples from the day 14 peak response were available, repertoires could be characterized only after the peak T cell response.

The CDR3 regions of human TCRbeta chains were analyzed by immunosequencing. The study's own analysis went as follows. TCRs in the repertoires were compared against a reference library of SARS-CoV-2-specific TCRs that had been generated with the MIRA antigen-specificity platform. Breadth meant the fraction of unique TCRs that were SARS-CoV-2-associated, whereas depth meant the fraction of total T cells that were SARS-CoV-2-associated. Using the MIRA data, every spike-specific TCR was mapped to the spike region that the TCR reacted to and assigned to either a CD4 or a CD8 class. Log10-transformed breadth and depth values were compared by one-way ANOVA with Sidak's multiple comparisons tests. TCRdb mirrors the immuneACCESS table, restricted to in-frame sequences. Some clones are absent from its copies; in checked studies, under half trace to an unresolved V gene, and the reason for the others is unknown. That table supplies the V and J calls and clone size; D and trimming were determined from the DNA. In all, the sample holds about 160,000 clones, and around nine tenths of those were seen once. The top ten hold roughly 5.5% of the sample.

The time point label here, explained by the study, means: baseline before first vaccination. The vaccinee samples were drawn from two UK trials, COV001 and COV002, one of which was a single-blind randomized controlled phase 2/3 trial testing AZD1222 (ChAdOx1 nCoV-19) in healthy adults. For TCRbeta chain sequencing, PBMC samples from trial participants were taken at day 0 and at day 28 after the second dose. The CDR3, cysteine through phenylalanine, is 15 amino acids long. The read is trimmed to its CDR3 DNA, 45 bases read in frame from base 1. Reading the germline V gene gives CDR1 SGDLS and CDR2 YYNGEE. V drops 2 bases and J drops 0 bases, leaving 9 bases in between. Notes on this clone: Its antigen target is currently unknown. Base qualities are missing; no much larger clone stands one base away.

The sequencing here drew on peripheral blood, taken on day 0 of AZD1222 vaccination. The rearranged chain carries TRBV9 and TRBJ1-3; no D gene call is confident. This sequence originates from an adult in good health. At the DNA level, the sequence is TGTGCCAGCAGCGTTTTTGGGTACTCTGGAAACACCATATATTTT. This gives the protein CASSVFGYSGNTIYF. When the CDR3 is completed using the reference TRBV9 and TRBJ1-3 genes on either side, the full variable domain is DSGVTQTPKHLITATGQRVTLRCSPRSGDLSVYWYQQSLDQGLQFLIQYYNGEERAKGNILERFSAQQFPDLHSELNLSSLELGDSALYFCASSVFGYSGNTIYFGEGSWLTVV.